The sequence of this TCR beta chain was determined in a study of cytomegalovirus exposure and HLA in healthy donors. Study-wide results and caveats: Researchers reportedly found TCR beta sequences accurately predicted most subjects' HLA-A and HLA-B alleles. Fewer N-insertions than the 666-donor mean were reportedly shown by an Asian-associated ancestry cluster in a later analysis.

Germline V gene data show CDR1 as SSHAT and CDR2 as FNYEAQ (reference sequence). This CDR3 contains 14 residues. The PCR ran on 60 Vbeta and 13 Jbeta primers. Per the original data handling: Roughly 12 million of some 80 million unique TCR beta chains were shared, per a later count. Method: immunoSEQ multiplex PCR; TCRdb's copy keeps in-frame clones and lacks some. The DNA gave D and trimming, while V, J and clone size come from that table. The repertoire holds roughly 120,000 clones, with 60% to 80% as singletons. Details on this clone: Its target is not known. At one boundary the junction diverges from the germline segment, which might be a read error.

Sample: PBMCs. This receptor was identified in a woman in her 30s in good health and CMV-seropositive. The genes are TRBV7-7 and TRBJ2-5, with D uncertain. Here the CDR3 DNA reads TGTGCTAGCAGCCCTAGACCGAGCCAAGAGACCCAGTACTTC. Amino acids: CASSPRPSQETQYF.